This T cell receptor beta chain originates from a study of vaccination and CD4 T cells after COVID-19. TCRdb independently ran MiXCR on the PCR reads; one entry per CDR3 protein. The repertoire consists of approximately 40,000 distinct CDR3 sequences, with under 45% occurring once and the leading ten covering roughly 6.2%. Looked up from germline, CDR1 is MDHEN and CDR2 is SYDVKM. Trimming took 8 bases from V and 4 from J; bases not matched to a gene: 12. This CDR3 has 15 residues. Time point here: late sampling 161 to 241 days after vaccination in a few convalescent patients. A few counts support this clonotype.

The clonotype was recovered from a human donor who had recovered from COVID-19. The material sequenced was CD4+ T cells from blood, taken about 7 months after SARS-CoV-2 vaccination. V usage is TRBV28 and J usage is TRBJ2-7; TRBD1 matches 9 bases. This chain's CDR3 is CASRQRDRVSYEQYF. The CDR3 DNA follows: TGTGCCAGCCGTCAAAGGGACAGGGTTTCTTACGAGCAGTACTTC.